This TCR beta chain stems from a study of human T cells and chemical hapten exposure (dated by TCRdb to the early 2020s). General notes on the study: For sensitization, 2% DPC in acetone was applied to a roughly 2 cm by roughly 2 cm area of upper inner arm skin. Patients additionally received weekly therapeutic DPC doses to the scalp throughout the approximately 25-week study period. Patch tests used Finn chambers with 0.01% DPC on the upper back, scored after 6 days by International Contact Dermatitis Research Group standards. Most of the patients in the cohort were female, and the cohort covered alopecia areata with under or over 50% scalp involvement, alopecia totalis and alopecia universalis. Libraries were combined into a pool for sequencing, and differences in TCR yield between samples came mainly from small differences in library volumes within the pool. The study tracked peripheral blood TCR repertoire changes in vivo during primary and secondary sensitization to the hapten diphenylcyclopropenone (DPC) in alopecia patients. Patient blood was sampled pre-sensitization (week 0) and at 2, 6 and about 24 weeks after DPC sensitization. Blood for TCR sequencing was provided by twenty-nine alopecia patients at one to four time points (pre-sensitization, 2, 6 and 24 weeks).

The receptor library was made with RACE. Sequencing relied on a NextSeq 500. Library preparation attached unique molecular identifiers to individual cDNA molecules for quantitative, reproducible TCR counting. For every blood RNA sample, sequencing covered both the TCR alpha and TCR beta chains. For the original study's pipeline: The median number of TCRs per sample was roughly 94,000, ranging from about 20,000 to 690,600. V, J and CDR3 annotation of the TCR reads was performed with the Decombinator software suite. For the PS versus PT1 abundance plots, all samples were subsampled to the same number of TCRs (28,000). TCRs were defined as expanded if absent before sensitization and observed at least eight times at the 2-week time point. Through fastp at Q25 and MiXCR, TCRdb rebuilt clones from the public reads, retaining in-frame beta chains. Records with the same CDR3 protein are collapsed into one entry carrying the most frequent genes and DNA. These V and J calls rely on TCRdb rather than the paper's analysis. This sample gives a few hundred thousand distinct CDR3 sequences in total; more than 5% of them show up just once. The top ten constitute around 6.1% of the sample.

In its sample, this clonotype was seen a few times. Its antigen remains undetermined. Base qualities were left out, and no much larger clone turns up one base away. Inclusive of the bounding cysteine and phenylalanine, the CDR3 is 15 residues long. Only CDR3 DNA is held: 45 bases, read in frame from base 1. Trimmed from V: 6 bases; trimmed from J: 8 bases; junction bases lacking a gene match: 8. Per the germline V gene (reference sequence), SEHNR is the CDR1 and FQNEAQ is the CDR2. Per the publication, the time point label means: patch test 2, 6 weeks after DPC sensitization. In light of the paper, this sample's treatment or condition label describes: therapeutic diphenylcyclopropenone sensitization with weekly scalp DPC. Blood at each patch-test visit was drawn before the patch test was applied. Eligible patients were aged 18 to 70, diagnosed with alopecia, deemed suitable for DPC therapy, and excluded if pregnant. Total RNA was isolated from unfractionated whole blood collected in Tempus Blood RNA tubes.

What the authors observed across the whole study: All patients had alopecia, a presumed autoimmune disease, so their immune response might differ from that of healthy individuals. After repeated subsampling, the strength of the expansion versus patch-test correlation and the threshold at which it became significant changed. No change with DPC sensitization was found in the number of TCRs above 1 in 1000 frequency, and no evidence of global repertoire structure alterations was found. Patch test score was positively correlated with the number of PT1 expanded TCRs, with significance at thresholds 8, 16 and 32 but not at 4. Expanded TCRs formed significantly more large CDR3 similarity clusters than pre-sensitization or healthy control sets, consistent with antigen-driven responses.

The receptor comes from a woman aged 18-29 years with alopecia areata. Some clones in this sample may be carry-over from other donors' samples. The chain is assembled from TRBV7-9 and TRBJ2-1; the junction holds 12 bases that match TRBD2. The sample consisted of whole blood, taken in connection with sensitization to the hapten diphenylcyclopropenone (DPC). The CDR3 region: CASSSLAGGSHEQFF. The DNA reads TGTGCCAGCAGTTCACTAGCGGGGGGCAGCCATGAGCAGTTCTTC.